This record concerns one T cell receptor (beta chain) sequence. The conserved phenylalanine or tryptophan normally closing the CDR3 is absent here, so this likely arose from a read error. No DNA is shown, since the ends of the CDR3 on it are uncertain; the CDR3 is the one TCRdb lists. TCRdb keeps only in-frame clones here, not all; method: immunoSEQ multiplex PCR. Of 70,000 to 85,000 clones in the sample, more than 80% are singletons; the top ten hold 15% to 19%. The data are from a study of blood T cell repertoires in COVID-19. Germline lookup yields CDR1 LNHDA and CDR2 SQIVND (reference sequence). The CDR3 length is 11 residues, termini included.

This chain connects TRBV19 to TRBJ1-2. This receptor was taken from a woman older than 75 with acute or convalescent COVID-19. Specimen: peripheral blood. The CDR3 here is CASSTQNSLVL.